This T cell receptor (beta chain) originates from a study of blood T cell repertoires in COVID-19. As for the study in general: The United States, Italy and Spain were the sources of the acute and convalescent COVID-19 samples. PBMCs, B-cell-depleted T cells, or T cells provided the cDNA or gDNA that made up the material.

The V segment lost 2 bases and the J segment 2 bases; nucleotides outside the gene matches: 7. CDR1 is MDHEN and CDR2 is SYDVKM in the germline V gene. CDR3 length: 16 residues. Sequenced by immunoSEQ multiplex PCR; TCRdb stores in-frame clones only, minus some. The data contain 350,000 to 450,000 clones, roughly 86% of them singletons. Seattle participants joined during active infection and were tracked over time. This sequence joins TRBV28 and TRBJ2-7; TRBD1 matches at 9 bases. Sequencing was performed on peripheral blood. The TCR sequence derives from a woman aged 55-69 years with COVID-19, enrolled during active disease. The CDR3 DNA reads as TGTGCCAGCAGTTTAGACCGGGACAGGGCCACCTACGAGCAGTACTTC. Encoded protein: CASSLDRDRATYEQYF.